This TCR beta chain was obtained from a study of cytomegalovirus exposure and HLA in healthy donors. The PCR contained 60 Vbeta and 13 Jbeta primers. Measured with immunoSEQ multiplex PCR; TCRdb has only the in-frame clones, and not every one. The sample lists around 100,000 clones, around 64% occurring once. The CDR3 length is 17 residues. The junction had 10 bases not matched to a gene; V was cut back by 3 bases and J by 4 bases. Germline-derived CDR1 and CDR2 are SGHDT and YYEEEE. The specimen sequenced was PBMCs. The chain combines TRBV5-6 with TRBJ2-5, with TRBD2 matching over 12 bases. The TCR was taken from a woman in her twenties or thirties in good health and CMV-seronegative. DNA of the CDR3: TGTGCCAGCAGCTCAGCTAGCGGGAGGGAGGTGGGAGAGACCCAGTACTTC. Encoded protein: CASSSASGREVGETQYF.